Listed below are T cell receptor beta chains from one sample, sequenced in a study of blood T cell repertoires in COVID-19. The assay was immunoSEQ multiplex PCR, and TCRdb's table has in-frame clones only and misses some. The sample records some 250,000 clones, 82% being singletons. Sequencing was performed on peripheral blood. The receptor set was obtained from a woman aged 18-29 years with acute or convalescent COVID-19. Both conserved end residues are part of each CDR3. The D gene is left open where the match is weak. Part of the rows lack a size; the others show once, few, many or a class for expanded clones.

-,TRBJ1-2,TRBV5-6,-,TGTGCCAGCAGCTTGGGGGAGACGGACTATGGCTACACCTTC,CASSLGETDYGYTF
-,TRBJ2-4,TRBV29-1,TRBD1,TGCAGCGTTCTAAAACAACAGGGGTTCCTGGACATTCAGTACTTC,CSVLKQQGFLDIQYF
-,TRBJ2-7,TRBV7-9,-,TGTGCCAGCAGCCCTATATCCTACGAGCAGTACTTC,CASSPISYEQYF
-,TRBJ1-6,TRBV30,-,TGTGCCTGGATCCCCTGGGAGGGCAGAGGATCCTATAATTCACCCCTCCACTTT,CAWIPWEGRGSYNSPLHF
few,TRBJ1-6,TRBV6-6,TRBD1,TGTGCCAGCAGACGAGGACAGGGAAGGGGGAATTCACCCCTCCACTTT,CASRRGQGRGNSPLHF
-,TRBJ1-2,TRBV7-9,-,TGTGCCACCGCGGACAGTCGGGGCTATGGCTACACCTTC,CATADSRGYGYTF
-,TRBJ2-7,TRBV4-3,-,TGCGCCAGCAGCCAAGAAGGAGACAGCGATTACGAGCAGTACTTC,CASSQEGDSDYEQYF
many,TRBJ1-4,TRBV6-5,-,TGTGCCAGCAGTCTCAGGGTGGGAGGCGAAAAACTGTTTTTT,CASSLRVGGEKLFF
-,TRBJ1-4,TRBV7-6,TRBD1,TGTGCCAGCAGCTCCCCAGGCGACAGGGTTGGAGCAACTAATGAAAAACTGTTTTTT,CASSSPGDRVGATNEKLFF
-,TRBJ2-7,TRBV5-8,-,TGTGCCAGCAGCTGGTCCGGTTACGAGCAGTACTTC,CASSWSGYEQYF
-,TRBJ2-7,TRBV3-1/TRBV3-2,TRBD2,TGTGCCAGCACCCTTGGCGGGGGGACCTACGAGCAGTACTTC,CASTLGGGTYEQYF
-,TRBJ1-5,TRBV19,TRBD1,TGTGCCAGTAGGAGCATACAGGGGACGCAGCCCCAGCATTTT,CASRSIQGTQPQHF
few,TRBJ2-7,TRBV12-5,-,TGTGCTAGTAATCGGGAAGGTTTCGAGCAGTACTTC,CASNREGFEQYF
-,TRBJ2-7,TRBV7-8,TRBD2,TGTGCCAGCAGCACCGTGGCCGGACTAGCGGGAGACCCCTACGAGCAGTACTTC,CASSTVAGLAGDPYEQYF
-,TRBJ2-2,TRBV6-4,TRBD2,TGTGCCAGCAGCCCGCGGGAGGCGGGCACCGGGGAGCTGTTTTTT,CASSPREAGTGELFF
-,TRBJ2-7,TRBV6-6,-,TGTGCCAGCAGTCCTGGGCCCGGGAACTCCTACGAGCAGTACTTC,CASSPGPGNSYEQYF
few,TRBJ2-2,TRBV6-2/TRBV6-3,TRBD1,TGTGCCAGCAGTGGGACAGGGGTTTGGATTTGGAACACCGGGGAGCTGTTTTTT,CASSGTGVWIWNTGELFF
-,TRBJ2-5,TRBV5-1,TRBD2,TGCGCCAGCAGCCCGGGACTAGCGGGAGGCAGTCAAGAGACCCAGTACTTC,CASSPGLAGGSQETQYF
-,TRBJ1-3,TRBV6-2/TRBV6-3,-,TGTGCCAGCAGCCCGACTGGCAACTCTGGAAACACCATATATTTT,CASSPTGNSGNTIYF
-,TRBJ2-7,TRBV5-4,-,TGTCTCCGGGGAGTTCGGTCTTTCTACGAGCAGTACTTC,CLRGVRSFYEQYF
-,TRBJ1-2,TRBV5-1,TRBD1,TGCGCCAGCAGCTTGGATGGACAGGGCCTATATGGCTACACCTTC,CASSLDGQGLYGYTF
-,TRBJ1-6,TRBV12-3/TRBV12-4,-,TGTGCCAGCACCCCCTCGGTCAATTCACCCCTCCACTTT,CASTPSVNSPLHF
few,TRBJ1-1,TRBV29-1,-,TGCAGCGTTTCCGGATGGAGGTTCGAGAACACTGAAGCTTTCTTT,CSVSGWRFENTEAFF
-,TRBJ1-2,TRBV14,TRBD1,TGTGCCAGCAGCCCAGGGACAGGGTCTACCTATGGCTACACCTTC,CASSPGTGSTYGYTF
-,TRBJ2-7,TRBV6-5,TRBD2,TGTGCCAGCAGCCCAGCGGGAGGGTTCCACGAGCAGTACTTC,CASSPAGGFHEQYF
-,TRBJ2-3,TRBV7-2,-,TGTGCCAGCAGCTTAGACCCACAGCACACAGATACGCAGTATTTT,CASSLDPQHTDTQYF
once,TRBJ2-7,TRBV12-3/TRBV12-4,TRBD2,TGTGCCAGTGGACTAGCAAACGAGCAGTACTTC,CASGLANEQYF
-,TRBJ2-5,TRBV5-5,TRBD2,TGTGCCAGCACCAGAGGACTAGCGGGAAAAGAGACCCAGTACTTC,CASTRGLAGKETQYF
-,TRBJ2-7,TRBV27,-,TGTGCCAGCAGTTTATCCATCGTACAGGGTGTTGGTGAGCAGTACTTC,CASSLSIVQGVGEQYF
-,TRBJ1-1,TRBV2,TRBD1,TGTGCCAGCAGTGGGAGGACAGGCCTGAACACTGAAGCTTTCTTT,CASSGRTGLNTEAFF
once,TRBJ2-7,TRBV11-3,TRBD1,TGTGCCAGCAGCCCCCAACTGACAGGGTTCCACGAGCAGTACTTC,CASSPQLTGFHEQYF
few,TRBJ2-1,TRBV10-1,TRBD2,TGCGCCGGAGCAGGGCGGGAGGGGGATGAGCAGTTCTTC,CAGAGREGDEQFF
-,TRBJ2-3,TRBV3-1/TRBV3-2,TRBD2,TGTGCCAGCAGCCGACTAGCGTCAGATACGCAGTATTTT,CASSRLASDTQYF
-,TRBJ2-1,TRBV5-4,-,TGTGCCAGCACCCTGGGGGGTATTAGCTCCTACAATGAGCAGTTCTTC,CASTLGGISSYNEQFF
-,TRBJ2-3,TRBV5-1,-,TGCGCCAGCAGCTGGACAGTTAACACAGATACGCAGTATTTT,CASSWTVNTDTQYF